The source of this TCR beta chain is a study of blood T cell repertoires in COVID-19. Across the whole study: In each case, the material was cDNA or gDNA derived from T cells, B-cell-depleted T cells, or PBMCs.

The authors' processing: By means of reference gene primer amplification, nucleated cell counts were estimated. Sequencing used immunoSEQ multiplex PCR; TCRdb keeps in-frame clones, though not all of them. The V and J calls and clone size were taken over from that table, and D and trimming were inferred from the DNA. The data hold fewer than 300,000 clones, with more than 85% observed a single time. Germline V CDR1 and CDR2: SGHTA, FQGNSA. Unmatched junction bases numbered 7, after V lost 3 bases and J lost 2 bases. The CDR3 loop spans 15 amino acids. The sample consisted of peripheral blood. The chain is built from TRBV7-2 and TRBJ2-7; 7 nucleotides match TRBD1. The TCR was taken from a woman aged 25-40 years with COVID-19, enrolled during active disease. The CDR3 region has the DNA TGTGCCAGCAGCTTTGATGACAGGGAGACCTACGAGCAGTACTTC. Its protein is CASSFDDRETYEQYF. Using reference TRBV7-2 and TRBJ2-7 for the parts outside the CDR3, the full variable domain is GAGVSQSPSNKVTEKGKDVELRCDPISGHTALYWYRQSLGQGLEFLIYFQGNSAPDKSGLPSDRFSAERTGGSVSTLTIQRTQQEDSAVYLCASSFDDRETYEQYFGPGTRLTVT.